This T cell receptor beta chain was documented in a study of vaccination effects on CD4 cells after COVID-19. Study in general: Three convalescent patients gave early and late post-vaccination samples. A median of 72 days separated the second dose and sampling. The study's findings and limits: Newly vaccine-induced clones made up most of the convalescents' post-vaccine spike-reactive clones.

Germline V gene data show CDR1 as LNHNV and CDR2 as YYDKDF (reference sequence). V was pared by 1 base and J by 4 bases, with 7 bases of the junction left unmatched. The CDR3 covers 15 residues. Within the ViraFEST assay, antigen-specific CD4+ T cells underwent expansion with viral peptide pools prior to sequencing. With roughly nine days of culture completed, CD4+ T cells were isolated. A PCR test confirmed that the person had SARS-CoV-2 infection between March and December 2020. As their vaccination, participants received two doses of either BNT162b2 or mRNA-1273. Only a few counts were recorded for this clone. The antigen is not known. The data were produced by immunoSEQ multiplex PCR, yet TCRdb's version contains in-frame clones alone and is incomplete. The profile shows 15,000 to 20,000 clones, approximately 82% of them singletons.

The receptor was derived from a human donor who had a prior SARS-CoV-2 infection. Specimen: CD4+ T cells from PBMCs cultured with SARS-CoV-2 spike peptides, collected after COVID-19 vaccination. The rearrangement links TRBV15 to TRBJ2-7, with 7 bases identical to TRBD1. The CDR3 spells CATSRAPTGEYEQYF. The DNA of the CDR3 is TGTGCCACCAGCAGAGCCCCCACAGGGGAATACGAGCAGTACTTC. The full variable domain, in which reference TRBV15 and TRBJ2-7 provide the parts outside the CDR3, is DAMVIQNPRYQVTQFGKPVTLSCSQTLNHNVMYWYQQKSSQAPKLLFHYYDKDFNNEADTPDNFQSRRPNTSFCFLDIRSPGLGDTAMYLCATSRAPTGEYEQYFGPGTRLTVT.